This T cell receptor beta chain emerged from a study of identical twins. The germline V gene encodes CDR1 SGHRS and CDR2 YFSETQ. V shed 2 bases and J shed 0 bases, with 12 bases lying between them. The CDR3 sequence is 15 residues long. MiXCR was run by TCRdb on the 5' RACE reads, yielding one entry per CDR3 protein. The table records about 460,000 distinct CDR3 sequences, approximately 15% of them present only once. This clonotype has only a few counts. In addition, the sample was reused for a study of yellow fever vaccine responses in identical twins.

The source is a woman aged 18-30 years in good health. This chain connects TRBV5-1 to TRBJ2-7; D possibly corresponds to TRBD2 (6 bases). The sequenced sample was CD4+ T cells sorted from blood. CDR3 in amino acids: CASSFSGGNSYEQYF. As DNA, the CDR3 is TGCGCCAGCAGCTTTTCCGGGGGAAACTCCTACGAGCAGTACTTC.